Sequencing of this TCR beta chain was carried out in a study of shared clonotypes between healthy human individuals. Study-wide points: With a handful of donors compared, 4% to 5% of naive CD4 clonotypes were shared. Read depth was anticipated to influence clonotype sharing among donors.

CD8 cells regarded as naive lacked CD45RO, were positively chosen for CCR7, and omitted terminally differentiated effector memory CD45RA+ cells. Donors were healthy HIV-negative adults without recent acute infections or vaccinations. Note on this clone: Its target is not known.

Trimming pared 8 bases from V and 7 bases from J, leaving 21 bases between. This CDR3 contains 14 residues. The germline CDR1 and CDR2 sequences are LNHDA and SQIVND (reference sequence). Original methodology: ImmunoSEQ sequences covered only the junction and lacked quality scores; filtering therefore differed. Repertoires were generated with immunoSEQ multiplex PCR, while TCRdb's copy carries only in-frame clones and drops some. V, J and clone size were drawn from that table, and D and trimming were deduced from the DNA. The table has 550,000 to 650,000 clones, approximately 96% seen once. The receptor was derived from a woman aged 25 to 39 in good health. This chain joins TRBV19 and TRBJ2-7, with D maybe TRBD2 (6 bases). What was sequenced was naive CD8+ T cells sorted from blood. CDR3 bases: TGTGCCAGTTCCCGGGACTCCTTTCCGTTAGAGCAGTACTTC. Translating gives CASSRDSFPLEQYF.